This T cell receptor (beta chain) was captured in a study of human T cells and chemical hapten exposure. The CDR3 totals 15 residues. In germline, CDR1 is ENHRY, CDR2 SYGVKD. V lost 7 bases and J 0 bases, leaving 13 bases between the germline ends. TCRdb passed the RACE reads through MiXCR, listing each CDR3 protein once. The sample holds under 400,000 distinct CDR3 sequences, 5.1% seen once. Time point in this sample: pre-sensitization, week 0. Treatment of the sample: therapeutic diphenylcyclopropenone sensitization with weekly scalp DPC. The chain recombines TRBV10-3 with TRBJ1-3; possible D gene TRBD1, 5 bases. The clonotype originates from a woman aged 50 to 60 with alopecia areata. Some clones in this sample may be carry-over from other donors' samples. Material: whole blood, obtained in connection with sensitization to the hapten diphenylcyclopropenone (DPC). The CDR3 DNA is TGTGCCATCACCTCAAGTGGGGGCTCTGGAAACACCATATATTTT. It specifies CAITSSGGSGNTIYF.